The 19 T cell receptor beta chains below all came from one sample that was sequenced in a study of metastatic and nonmetastatic thyroid tumors. Thyroid surgery had not been preceded by any treatment in any patient. TCRdb reanalyzed the PCR reads with MiXCR. In the table there are around 19,000 clones, nearly 25% of which are singletons. The specimen was tumor tissue. The receptors were sampled from a female donor with papillary thyroid cancer or a benign thyroid nodule (not recorded which). Some clones in this sample may be carry-over from other donors' samples.

This clone is judged medium-sized (0.01 to 0.1%). The CDR3 DNA is TGTGCCAGCTCAAGTCGGACCCAAAACTACTACGAGCAGTACTTC. Protein product: CASSSRTQNYYEQYF. The rearrangement uses TRBV18 and TRBJ2-7; D gene unclear. The length of the CDR3 is 15 residues. V was shortened by 5 bases and J by 3 bases, with 17 bases between the two germline ends. Germline V gives CDR1 KGHSH, CDR2 LQKENI.

This clone was recorded many times. The V and J genes are TRBV6-4 and TRBJ2-2; possible D gene TRBD2, 6 bases. V lost 6 bases, J lost 4 bases, and 18 bases lay in between. CDR1 is MRHNA and CDR2 is SNTAGT in the germline V gene. This CDR3 has 16 amino acids. CDR3 loop: CASSPLGGVSTGELFF. As DNA, the CDR3 is TGTGCCAGCAGCCCCCTGGGGGGAGTCAGCACCGGGGAGCTGTTTTTT.

This clone was seen repeatedly, ten times or more. The chain uses TRBV12-3 or TRBV12-4 and TRBJ2-3; the match to TRBD1 covers 10 bases. CDR3 size: 16 residues. J gave up 2 bases and V 1 base, and 3 bases lay outside the gene matches. This CDR3 reads CASSLGTGGNTDTQYF. The DNA of the CDR3 is TGTGCCAGCAGTTTAGGGACAGGGGGAAACACAGATACGCAGTATTTT.

The chain has TRBV20-1 and TRBJ2-7, with 8 positions matching TRBD1. The V segment lost 5 bases and the J segment 4 bases; nucleotides outside the gene matches: 13. Per the germline V gene, CDR1 is DFQATT and CDR2 is SNEGSKA (reference sequence). CDR3 length: 15 residues. The CDR3 sequence is CSAPGQGAALYEQYF. CDR3 DNA: TGCAGTGCTCCCGGCCAGGGGGCGGCCTTGTACGAGCAGTACTTC.

This clone was detected many times. Just one base apart from a much larger clone, this may be a read error. The sample contains more than one DNA sequence encoding this CDR3. V is TRBV18 and J is TRBJ1-1; tentative D call: TRBD1 (5 bases). Germline lookup yields CDR1 KGHSH and CDR2 LQKENI. This CDR3 is built from 13 residues. This CDR3 is CASSSRDNTEAFF. The CDR3 DNA follows: TGCGCCAGCTCGTCCCGGGACAACACTGAAGCTTTCTTT.

There are a few counts of this clone. The V call is TRBV6-1, the J call TRBJ1-1, with 8 bases fitting TRBD1. The CDR3 consists of 17 residues. The trim removed 9 bases at V and 1 base at J, leaving 16 bases unmatched. Germline CDR1 and CDR2: MNHNS and SASEGT. The CDR3 bases are TGTGCCAGAAGTTTTCGACAGGGGACGGAAAGGAACACTGAAGCTTTCTTT. Amino acids: CARSFRQGTERNTEAFF.

This chain connects TRBV30 to TRBJ2-7; 8 bases are a match to TRBD2. The CDR3 sequence is 13 residues long. The junction had 13 bases not matched to a gene; V was cut back by 8 bases and J by 7 bases. CDR1 is GTSNPN and CDR2 is SVGIG in the germline V gene (reference sequence). CDR3 in DNA: TGTGCCACCGGGAGGGCCAGAGGGGAAGAGCAGTACTTC. Protein product: CATGRARGEEQYF.

This clone appeared a few times. The DNA of the CDR3 is TGCAGTGCTAGAGATCAGGGGGCTGGCTATGGCTACACCTTC. Amino acids: CSARDQGAGYGYTF. This sequence joins TRBV20-1 and TRBJ1-2; 8 nucleotides agree with TRBD1. This CDR3 is built from 14 residues. V shed 0 bases and J 4 bases; nucleotides not matched to a gene: 4. Looked up from germline, CDR1 is DFQATT and CDR2 is SNEGSKA (reference sequence).

This clone has at least ten counts. V gene TRBV4-1 combines with J gene TRBJ2-1; 9 nucleotides agree with TRBD2. With V trimmed by 1 base and J by 7 bases, 11 bases remained unmatched. This CDR3 contains 17 residues. The germline gives CDR1 MGHRA, CDR2 YSYEKL. The CDR3 sequence is CASSQARGRAEYNEQFF. The CDR3 nucleotides read TGCGCCAGCAGCCAAGCCCGCGGGAGGGCCGAGTATAATGAGCAGTTCTTC.

This rearrangement joins TRBV2 to TRBJ2-5, with 10 bases fitting TRBD1. Per germline, CDR1 SNHLY and CDR2 FYNNEI. With V trimmed by 3 bases and J by 5 bases, 6 bases remained unmatched. This CDR3 comprises 15 residues. This CDR3 reads CASSDDRGRGETQYF. Here the CDR3 DNA reads TGTGCCAGCAGTGACGACAGGGGGCGCGGGGAGACCCAGTACTTC.

This clone was seen at least ten times. This chain joins TRBV20-1 and TRBJ1-5; D call uncertain. The CDR3 covers 15 residues. The V gene lost 5 bases and the J gene lost 0 bases, with 14 bases spanning the gap. The germline gives CDR1 DFQATT, CDR2 SNEGSKA (reference sequence). The CDR3 protein is CSAREKLASNQPQHF. The CDR3 nucleotides read TGCAGTGCTCGGGAAAAACTGGCTAGCAATCAGCCCCAGCATTTT.

The sample holds one count of this clone. Compared with germline, one end of the junction differs, possibly owing to a read error. J is TRBJ2-1 and V is TRBV11-2; 10 bases line up with TRBD2. The length of the CDR3 is 18 residues. Germline V gives CDR1 SGHAT, CDR2 FQNNGV. CDR3 protein: CASSLDGTSVRFYNEQFF. CDR3 bases: TGTGCCAGCAGCCTAGATGGGACTAGCGTGAGGTTCTACAATGAGCAGTTCTTC. Complete variable domain (other parts from reference TRBV11-2 and TRBJ2-1): EAGVAQSPRYKIIEKRQSVAFWCNPISGHATLYWYQQILGQGPKLLIQFQNNGVVDDSQLPKDRFSAERLKGVDSTLKIQPAKLEDSAVYLCASSLDGTSVRFYNEQFFGPGTRLTVL.

The rearrangement uses TRBV6-1 and TRBJ2-7; D gene uncertain. This CDR3 is built from 16 residues. Trimming left V 2 bases short and J 4 bases short, with 18 bases between. Germline V gene lookup returns CDR1 MNHNS and CDR2 SASEGT. The CDR3 here is CASSEIYGVLGYEQYF. CDR3 in DNA: TGTGCCAGCAGTGAAATATATGGGGTCCTCGGATACGAGCAGTACTTC.

The chain couples TRBV5-1 to TRBJ2-2; maybe TRBD2 (6 bases). The CDR3 has 13 amino acids. Germline V gene data show CDR1 as SGHRS and CDR2 as YFSETQ. Trimming cost V 0 bases and J 7 bases, with 7 bases left between them. This CDR3 is CASSLEGGGELFF. The CDR3 bases are TGCGCCAGCAGCTTGGAGGGAGGCGGGGAGCTGTTTTTT.

The rearrangement links TRBV4-2 to TRBJ2-7; D gene unclear. CDR3 length equals 12 residues. The germline V and J ends were trimmed by 0 bases and 6 bases, with 6 bases remaining between them. Germline-derived CDR1 and CDR2 are LGHNA and YNFKEQ. The CDR3 DNA follows: TGTGCCAGCAGCCAAGATCTCGGCGAGCAGTACTTC. Amino acid sequence: CASSQDLGEQYF.

This clone was seen ten or more times. The same CDR3 can be traced to other DNA sequences in this sample. The chain has TRBV7-9 and TRBJ2-3; 11 bases agree with TRBD2. J gave up 9 bases and V 0 bases, and 2 bases lay outside the gene matches. Germline V CDR1 and CDR2: SEHNR, FQNEAQ (reference sequence). This CDR3 region has 14 residues. For the CDR3, the DNA is TGTGCCAGCAGCTTAGCCGGGACTAGCGGCACGCAGTATTTT. Translating it yields CASSLAGTSGTQYF.

This clone is labeled medium-sized. The genes are TRBV20-1 and TRBJ2-7; D is possibly TRBD2 (6 bases). The CDR3 covers 12 residues. V was shortened by 3 bases and J by 0 bases, with 6 bases between the two germline ends. From germline, CDR1 is DFQATT and CDR2 SNEGSKA (reference sequence). CDR3 amino acids: CSARGGSYEQYF. The CDR3 DNA reads TGCAGTGCTAGGGGGGGCTCCTACGAGCAGTACTTC.

This clone was found many times. The rearrangement links TRBV3-1 to TRBJ2-5, with D unclear. The germline V gene encodes CDR1 LGHDT and CDR2 YNNKEL (reference sequence). The V gene lost 3 bases and the J gene lost 4 bases, with 12 bases spanning the gap. The CDR3 is made up of 14 amino acids. CDR3 protein: CASSQATWGETQYF. The CDR3 coding sequence is TGTGCCAGCAGCCAGGCTACCTGGGGAGAGACCCAGTACTTC.

The table lists this clone with many counts. The V call is TRBV19, the J call TRBJ2-2, with 9 bases fitting TRBD1. The J segment lost 6 bases and the V segment lost 5 bases, leaving 7 bases of the junction unmatched. The CDR3 consists of 15 residues. The germline CDR1 and CDR2 sequences are LNHDA and SQIVND (reference sequence). The DNA for the CDR3 is TGTGCCAGTAGTGGGGGACAGGGTCGTCCCGGGGAGCTGTTTTTT. It codes for CASSGGQGRPGELFF.